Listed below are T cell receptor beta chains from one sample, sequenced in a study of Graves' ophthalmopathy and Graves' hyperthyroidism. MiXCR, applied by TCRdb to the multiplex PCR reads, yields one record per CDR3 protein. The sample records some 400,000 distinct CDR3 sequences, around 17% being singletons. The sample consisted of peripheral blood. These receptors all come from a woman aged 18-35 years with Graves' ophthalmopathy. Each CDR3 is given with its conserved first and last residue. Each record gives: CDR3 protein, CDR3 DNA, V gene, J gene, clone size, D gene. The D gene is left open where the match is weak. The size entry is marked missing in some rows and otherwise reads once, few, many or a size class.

CDR3: CASSPGTVKETQYF
DNA: TGTGCCAGCAGCCCCGGGACGGTCAAAGAGACCCAGTACTTC
V: TRBV7-9
J: TRBJ2-5
size: -
D: -

CDR3: CASSPIRGGMDTQYF
DNA: TGTGCCAGCAGCCCTATTCGGGGGGGGATGGATACGCAGTATTTT
V: TRBV6-1
J: TRBJ2-3
size: many
D: TRBD2

CDR3: CASSESRSARPGQYF
DNA: TGCGCCAGCAGTGAATCTAGGTCAGCCCGGCCCGGGCAGTACTTC
V: TRBV10-1
J: TRBJ2-7
size: -
D: -

CDR3: CASRQSGQRNQPQHF
DNA: TGTGCCAGCAGGCAGTCCGGACAGCGCAATCAGCCCCAGCATTTT
V: TRBV6-5
J: TRBJ1-5
size: many
D: -

CDR3: CASSTTGTGYEQYF
DNA: TGTGCCAGCAGTACAACCGGGACAGGCTACGAGCAGTACTTC
V: TRBV6-2/TRBV6-3
J: TRBJ2-7
size: few
D: TRBD1

CDR3: CASRPMGGQDHYEQYF
DNA: TGTGCCAGCAGGCCCATGGGTGGGCAGGATCACTACGAGCAGTACTTC
V: TRBV6-2/TRBV6-3
J: TRBJ2-7
size: few
D: -

CDR3: CASSTMDRETQYF
DNA: TGTGCCAGCAGCACTATGGACAGGGAGACCCAGTACTTC
V: TRBV7-2
J: TRBJ2-5
size: few
D: TRBD1

CDR3: CASSLSRQGAYEQYF
DNA: TGTGCCAGCAGCTTATCAAGACAGGGTGCCTACGAGCAGTACTTC
V: TRBV7-8
J: TRBJ2-7
size: -
D: TRBD1

CDR3: CASSYERGAIDGYTF
DNA: TGTGCCAGCAGTTATGAGCGAGGGGCAATCGATGGCTACACCTTC
V: TRBV12-3/TRBV12-4
J: TRBJ1-2
size: -
D: -

CDR3: CASSVAGHSYEQYF
DNA: TGTGCCAGCAGCGTAGCCGGGCACTCCTACGAGCAGTACTTC
V: TRBV9
J: TRBJ2-7
size: many
D: -

CDR3: CASSSSGPGVGTGELFF
DNA: TGTGCCAGCAGCTCCTCAGGGCCGGGAGTGGGCACCGGGGAGCTGTTTTTT
V: TRBV11-2
J: TRBJ2-2
size: many
D: -

CDR3: CSAPTGGSFFEQYF
DNA: TGCAGTGCGCCTACAGGGGGCTCCTTTTTCGAGCAGTACTTC
V: TRBV20-1
J: TRBJ2-7
size: many
D: TRBD1

CDR3: CASSFGTGSDEQYF
DNA: TGTGCCAGCAGTTTCGGGACAGGGAGCGACGAGCAGTACTTC
V: TRBV12-3/TRBV12-4
J: TRBJ2-7
size: once
D: TRBD1

CDR3: CASSLSPYDEQYF
DNA: TGTGCCAGCAGTTTATCCCCGTATGACGAGCAGTACTTC
V: TRBV27
J: TRBJ2-7
size: many
D: -

CDR3: CASSFTQMNTEAFF
DNA: TGTGCCAGCAGCTTTACACAGATGAACACTGAAGCTTTCTTT
V: TRBV7-3
J: TRBJ1-1
size: many
D: -